This T cell receptor beta chain was documented in a study of T cell responses to AZD1222 COVID-19 vaccine. The table came from immunoSEQ multiplex PCR; TCRdb's copy has only in-frame clones and leaves some out. The sample holds 130,000 to 150,000 clones, around 88% seen once. This specimen consisted of peripheral blood, obtained on day 0 of AZD1222 vaccination. The origin of this receptor is an adult in good health.

CDR3 protein: CASSYLRALGTEAFF. For the CDR3, the DNA is TGTGCCAGCAGTTACCTCCGGGCTCTGGGCACTGAAGCTTTCTTT. This sequence joins TRBV6-2 or TRBV6-3 and TRBJ1-1; D call uncertain. Per germline, CDR1 MNHEY and CDR2 SVGEGT. The CDR3 extends over 15 amino acids. Trimming pared 2 bases from V and 4 bases from J, leaving 14 bases between.